The sequence of this T cell receptor (beta chain) was determined in a study of identical twins. Study results and caveats: Fewer insertions characterized abundant cord blood beta clonotypes, whereas memory repertoires showed none.

This clonotype has ten or more counts. The antigen remains undetermined. TCRdb processed the 5' RACE reads anew with MiXCR; each CDR3 protein has one entry. The sample holds approximately 690,000 distinct CDR3 sequences; approximately 6% are singletons and the top ten take around 1.7%. This clonotype originated in a man aged 18 to 30 in good health. Source material: naive T cells sorted from blood.

As DNA, the CDR3 is TGCAGCGTGGACAGTATGAACACTGAAGCTTTCTTT. This translates into CSVDSMNTEAFF. The chain uses TRBV29-1 and TRBJ1-1; TRBD1 is a possible D gene (6 bases). This CDR3 comprises 12 residues. The germline V and J ends were trimmed by 6 bases and 0 bases, with 8 bases remaining between them. Germline-derived CDR1 and CDR2 are SQVTM and ANQGSEA.